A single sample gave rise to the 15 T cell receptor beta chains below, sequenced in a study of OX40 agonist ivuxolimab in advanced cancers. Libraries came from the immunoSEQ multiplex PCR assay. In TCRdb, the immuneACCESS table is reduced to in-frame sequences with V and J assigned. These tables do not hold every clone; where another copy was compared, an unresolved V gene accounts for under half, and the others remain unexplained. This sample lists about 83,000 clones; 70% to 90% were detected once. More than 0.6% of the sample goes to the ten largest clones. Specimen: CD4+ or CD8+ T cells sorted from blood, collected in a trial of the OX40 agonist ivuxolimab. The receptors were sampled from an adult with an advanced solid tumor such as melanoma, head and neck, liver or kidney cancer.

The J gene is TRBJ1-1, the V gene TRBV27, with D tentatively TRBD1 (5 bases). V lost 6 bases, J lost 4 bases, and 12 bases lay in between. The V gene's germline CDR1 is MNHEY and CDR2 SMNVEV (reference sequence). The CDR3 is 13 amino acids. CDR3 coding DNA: TGTGCCAGCAGGATGGGTAGGGGCACTGAAGCTTTCTTT. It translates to CASRMGRGTEAFF.

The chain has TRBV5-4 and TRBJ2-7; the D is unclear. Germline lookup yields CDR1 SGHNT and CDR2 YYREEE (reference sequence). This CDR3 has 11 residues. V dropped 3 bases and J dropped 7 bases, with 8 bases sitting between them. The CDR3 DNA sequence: TGTGCCAGCAGCTCCCTAGGAGAGCAGTACTTC. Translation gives CASSSLGEQYF.

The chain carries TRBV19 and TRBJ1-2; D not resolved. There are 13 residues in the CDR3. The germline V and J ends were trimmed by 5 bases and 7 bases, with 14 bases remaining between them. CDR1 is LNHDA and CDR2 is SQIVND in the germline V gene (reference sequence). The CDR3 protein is CASSPNKESGYTF. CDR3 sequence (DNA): TGTGCCAGTAGTCCTAATAAAGAAAGTGGCTACACCTTC.

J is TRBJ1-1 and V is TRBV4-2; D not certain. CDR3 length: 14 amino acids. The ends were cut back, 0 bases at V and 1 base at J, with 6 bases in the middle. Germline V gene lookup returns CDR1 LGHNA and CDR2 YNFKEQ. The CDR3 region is CASSQDRGNTEAFF. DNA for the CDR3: TGTGCCAGCAGCCAAGATCGAGGGAACACTGAAGCTTTCTTT.

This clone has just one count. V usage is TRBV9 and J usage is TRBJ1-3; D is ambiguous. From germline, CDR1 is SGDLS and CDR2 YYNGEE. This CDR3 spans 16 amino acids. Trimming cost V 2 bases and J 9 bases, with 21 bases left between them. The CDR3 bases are TGTGCCAGCAGCGTTAATCCTTGGGGTTCTGCGGGCACCATATATTTT. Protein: CASSVNPWGSAGTIYF.

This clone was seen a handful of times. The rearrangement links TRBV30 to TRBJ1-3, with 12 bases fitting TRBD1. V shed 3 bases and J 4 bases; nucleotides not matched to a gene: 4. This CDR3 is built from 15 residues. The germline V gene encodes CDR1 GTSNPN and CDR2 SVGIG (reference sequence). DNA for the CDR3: TGTGCCTGGAGACGGGACAGGGGGCGCGGAAACACCATATATTTT. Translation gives CAWRRDRGRGNTIYF.

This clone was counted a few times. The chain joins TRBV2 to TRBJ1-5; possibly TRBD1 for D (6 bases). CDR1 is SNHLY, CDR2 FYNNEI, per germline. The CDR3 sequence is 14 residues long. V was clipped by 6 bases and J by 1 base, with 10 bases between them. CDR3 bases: TGTGCCAGCAGAAACGGACAGAGCAATCAGCCCCAGCATTTT. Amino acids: CASRNGQSNQPQHF.

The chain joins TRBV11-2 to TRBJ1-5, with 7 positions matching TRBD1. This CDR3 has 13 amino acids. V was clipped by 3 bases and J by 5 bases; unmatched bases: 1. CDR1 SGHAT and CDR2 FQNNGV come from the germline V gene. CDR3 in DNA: TGTGCCAGCAGCTTCGACAGGGATCAGCCCCAGCATTTT. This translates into CASSFDRDQPQHF.

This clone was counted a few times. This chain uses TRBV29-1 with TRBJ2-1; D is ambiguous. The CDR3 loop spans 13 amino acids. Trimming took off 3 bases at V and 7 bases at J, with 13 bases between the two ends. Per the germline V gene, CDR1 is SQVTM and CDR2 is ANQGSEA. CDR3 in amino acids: CSVDRPLGNEQFF. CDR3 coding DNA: TGCAGCGTTGATCGGCCCCTCGGGAATGAGCAGTTCTTC.

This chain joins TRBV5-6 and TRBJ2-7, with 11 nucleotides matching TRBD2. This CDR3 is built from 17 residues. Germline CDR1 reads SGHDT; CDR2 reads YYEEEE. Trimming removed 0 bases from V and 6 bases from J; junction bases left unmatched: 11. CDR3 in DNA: TGTGCCAGCAGCTTGGTCACTAGCGGGAGAGGGGACCGCGAGCAGTACTTC. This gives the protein CASSLVTSGRGDREQYF.

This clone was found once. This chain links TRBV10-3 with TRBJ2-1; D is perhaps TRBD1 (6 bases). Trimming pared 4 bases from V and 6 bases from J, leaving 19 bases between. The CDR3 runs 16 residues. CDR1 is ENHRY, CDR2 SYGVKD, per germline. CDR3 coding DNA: TGTGCCATCAGTGGTGATGGGGGCGGAGTAGGCAATGAGCAGTTCTTC. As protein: CAISGDGGGVGNEQFF.

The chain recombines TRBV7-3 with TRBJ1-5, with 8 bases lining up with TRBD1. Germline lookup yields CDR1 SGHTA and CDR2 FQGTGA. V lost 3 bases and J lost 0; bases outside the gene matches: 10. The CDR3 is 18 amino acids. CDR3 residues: CASSFRDRRCGSNQPQHF. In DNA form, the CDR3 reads TGTGCCAGCAGCTTTAGGGACAGGAGGTGTGGTAGCAATCAGCCCCAGCATTTT.

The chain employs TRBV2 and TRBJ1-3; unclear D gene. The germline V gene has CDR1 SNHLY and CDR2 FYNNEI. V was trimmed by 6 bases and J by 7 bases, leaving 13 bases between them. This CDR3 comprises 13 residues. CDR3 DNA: TGTGCCAGCAGAGAGACCCCAGGCAACACCATATATTTT. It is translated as CASRETPGNTIYF.

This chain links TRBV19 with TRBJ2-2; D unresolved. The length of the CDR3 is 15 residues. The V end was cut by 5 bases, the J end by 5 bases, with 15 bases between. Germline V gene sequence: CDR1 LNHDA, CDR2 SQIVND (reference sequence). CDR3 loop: CASSARRLGTGELFF. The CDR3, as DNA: TGTGCCAGTAGTGCTCGACGGCTAGGGACCGGGGAGCTGTTTTTT.

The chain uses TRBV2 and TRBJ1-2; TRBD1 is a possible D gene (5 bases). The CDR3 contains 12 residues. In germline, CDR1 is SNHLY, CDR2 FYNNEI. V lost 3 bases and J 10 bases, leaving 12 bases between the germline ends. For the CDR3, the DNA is TGTGCCAGCAGTGAGTTGACAGCGTCCTACACCTTC. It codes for CASSELTASYTF.